One and the same sample provided the 5 T cell receptor beta chains below, sequenced in a study of vaccination and CD4 T cells after COVID-19. The time point: late sampling 161 to 241 days after vaccination in three convalescent patients. This sample's treatment: roughly 10-day PBMC culture with coronavirus spike peptide pools or control peptides (ViraFEST assay). Scientists ran DNA taken from cultured CD4+ T cells through the Oncomine TCR Beta short-read assay for sequencing. TCRdb called the PCR reads again in MiXCR, with one record for every CDR3 protein. Among around 15,000 distinct CDR3 sequences listed, approximately 56% were seen once. Antigens for these TCRs are unknown. Specimen: CD4+ T cells from blood, cultured in vitro, collected about 7 months after SARS-CoV-2 vaccination. All receptors come from a human donor who had recovered from COVID-19.

V and J are TRBV7-2 and TRBJ2-3, with D unclear. The J call may be incorrect, as the DNA end agrees better with TRBJ1-5. The CDR3 contains 19 residues. Looked up from germline, CDR1 is SGHTA and CDR2 is FQGNSA. DNA for the CDR3: TGTGCCAGCAGCTCCATCTCTAGCGGGAGTAGTGTGGCCACAGATACGCAGCATTTT. Encoded protein: CASSSISSGSSVATDTQHF.

The rearrangement uses TRBV4-1 and TRBJ2-3; D possibly corresponds to TRBD2 (6 bases). Trimming cost V 0 bases and J 5 bases, with 12 bases left between them. Germline V gene data show CDR1 as MGHRA and CDR2 as YSYEKL. The CDR3 runs 15 residues. CDR3 DNA: TGCGCCAGCAGCCAAGATATCGGAGCGGGAGATACGCAGTATTTT. Translation: CASSQDIGAGDTQYF.

The J gene is TRBJ1-6, the V gene TRBV20-1; TRBD1 matches at 7 bases. This CDR3 comprises 15 residues. Per the germline V gene, CDR1 is DFQATT and CDR2 is SNEGSKA (reference sequence). V lost 2 bases, J lost 8 bases, and 9 bases stayed unmatched. CDR3 coding DNA: TGCAGTGCTAGAAACTCCGGGACAGCAGATTCACCCCTCCACTTT. Its protein is CSARNSGTADSPLHF.

The gene calls are TRBV6-1 and TRBJ2-2; D gene unclear. Trimming shortened V by 6 bases and J by 4 bases, and 9 bases separated the two germline ends. Germline V gene sequence: CDR1 MNHNS, CDR2 SASEGT. The CDR3 has 13 residues. The CDR3 protein is CASRPTVTGELFF. The CDR3 nucleotides are TGTGCCAGCAGGCCCACAGTCACCGGGGAGCTGTTTTTT.

This chain connects TRBV7-8 to TRBJ2-7; D ambiguous. From germline, CDR1 is SGHVS and CDR2 FQNEAQ. The ends were cut back, 3 bases at V and 7 bases at J, with 13 bases in the middle. CDR3 length equals 13 residues. The DNA for the CDR3 is TGTGCCAGCAGCTTTTCTGGTCTCGGGGAGCAGTACTTC. This translates into CASSFSGLGEQYF.